A selection of T cell receptor beta chains follows, all from one sample in a study of blood T cell repertoires in COVID-19. Assay used: immunoSEQ multiplex PCR; TCRdb lists only in-frame clones, some missing. The sample lists about 370,000 clones, nearly 90% occurring once. Input material: peripheral blood. The receptors come from a man between 18 and 35 years old with active or convalescent COVID-19. Both conserved end residues are trimmed from each CDR3. Clone size is stated in some rows and not others, as once, few, many or a class when expanded.

clone_size cdr3_length v_call cdr3_aa
medium-sized 12 TRBV6-4 ASSDTGGTDTQY
. 14 TRBV11-2 ASSFGTSGRVYEQF
. 12 TRBV6-5 ASSSGRKNEKLF
. 13 TRBV24-1 ATSPGGYSNQPQH
. 12 TRBV7-8 ASSTDRSTGGYT
. 11 TRBV2 ASREQGNYGYT
once 15 TRBV28 ASSSPGLAVSYNEQF
. 13 TRBV28 ASSPTSGSYNEQF
once 11 TRBV6-5 ASSKPGVLEQY
. 12 TRBV7-9 ASRYPGQGYEQY
. 10 TRBV6-4 ASRQNTGELF
. 8 TRBV29-1 SVGQGAQY
. 16 TRBV7-2 ASSLEPTGSSYNSPLH
. 11 TRBV11-3 ASRWDRSYEQY
. 14 TRBV5-5 ASSGTGTGSSYEQY
. 13 TRBV7-6 ASSLVQGPEQPQH
. 13 TRBV9 ASTYTSGSYNEQF
once 16 TRBV6-6 ASSHPGLAGGPGNEQF
. 13 TRBV3-1/TRBV3-2 ASTIGGSGANVLT
few 11 TRBV6-5 ASTGQINEKLF
. 14 TRBV3-1/TRBV3-2 ASSRSAAGRSYEQY
. 13 TRBV4-3 ASSQDHRGTDTQY
. 13 TRBV5-1 ASSTQDNHGETQY
. 11 TRBV19 ASGQGALYEQY
. 11 TRBV14 ASSAPLEVGQF
. 13 TRBV10-3 AIRGDTPSSEKLF
. 12 TRBV18 ASSQNRGDIFLH